This is a list of T cell receptor beta chains from one sample in a study of blood T cells in healthy people across ages. TCRdb re-analysed the 5' RACE reads in MiXCR, keeping a single row per CDR3 protein. Of 700,000 to 850,000 distinct CDR3 sequences in the sample, less than 70% were seen once. The specimen sequenced was blood. These receptors originate from an elderly man in good health. CDR3s include the opening cysteine and the closing phenylalanine or tryptophan. The order of the fields is CDR3 protein, CDR3 DNA, D gene, clone size, J gene, V gene. D genes are given only for firm matches. Clone size is not always given. Where it is, it says once, few, many or a class for expanded clones.

cdr3_aa: CAGSTINRGFNDEQFF
cdr3_nt: TGCGCCGGCAGCACAATAAACAGGGGGTTTAACGATGAGCAGTTCTTC
d_call: TRBD1
clone_size: NA
j_call: TRBJ2-1
v_call: TRBV4-1

cdr3_aa: CASSFPGGVSDTQYF
cdr3_nt: TGTGCCAGCAGCTTCCCGGGAGGTGTGTCAGATACGCAGTATTTT
d_call: TRBD2
clone_size: NA
j_call: TRBJ2-3
v_call: TRBV5-6

cdr3_aa: CASSPRTGGAYGYTF
cdr3_nt: TGTGCCAGCAGTCCCCGGACAGGGGGCGCGTATGGCTACACCTTC
d_call: TRBD1
clone_size: few
j_call: TRBJ1-2
v_call: TRBV12-3/TRBV12-4

cdr3_aa: CASSGSGQSNSPLHF
cdr3_nt: TGTGCCAGCAGCGGCTCGGGACAGTCGAATTCACCCCTCCACTTT
d_call: TRBD1
clone_size: few
j_call: TRBJ1-6
v_call: TRBV9

cdr3_aa: CASSLEAAGGYTF
cdr3_nt: TGTGCCAGCAGCTTGGAAGCGGCGGGTGGCTACACCTTC
d_call: NA
clone_size: few
j_call: TRBJ1-2
v_call: TRBV5-4

cdr3_aa: CASSPRRTGDGYTF
cdr3_nt: TGTGCCAGCTCACCAAGGAGGACAGGGGACGGCTACACCTTC
d_call: TRBD1
clone_size: NA
j_call: TRBJ1-2
v_call: TRBV18

cdr3_aa: CASSLDTVFYTF
cdr3_nt: TGTGCCAGCAGTCTCGACACAGTCTTTTACACCTTC
d_call: NA
clone_size: NA
j_call: TRBJ1-2
v_call: TRBV6-1

cdr3_aa: CASSSGTSAHEQFF
cdr3_nt: TGTGCCAGCAGCTCCGGGACTAGCGCACATGAGCAGTTCTTC
d_call: TRBD2
clone_size: NA
j_call: TRBJ2-1
v_call: TRBV5-6

cdr3_aa: CASNRYPEQYF
cdr3_nt: TGTGCCAGCAACCGTTACCCCGAGCAGTACTTC
d_call: NA
clone_size: NA
j_call: TRBJ2-7
v_call: TRBV2

cdr3_aa: CASSFPWTRLEQYF
cdr3_nt: TGTGCCAGCAGCTTTCCCTGGACTAGACTCGAGCAGTACTTC
d_call: TRBD2
clone_size: NA
j_call: TRBJ2-7
v_call: TRBV11-2

cdr3_aa: CASSALRSDGWGTEAFF
cdr3_nt: TGCGCCAGCAGCGCATTAAGGAGTGACGGTTGGGGTACTGAAGCTTTCTTT
d_call: NA
clone_size: NA
j_call: TRBJ1-1
v_call: TRBV5-1

cdr3_aa: CASSQSGRAPYNEQFF
cdr3_nt: TGCGCCAGCAGCCAGAGCGGGAGGGCCCCCTACAATGAGCAGTTCTTC
d_call: TRBD2
clone_size: NA
j_call: TRBJ2-1
v_call: TRBV4-1

cdr3_aa: CASRPVEPTTNEKLFF
cdr3_nt: TGTGCCAGCAGGCCCGTAGAACCAACAACTAATGAAAAACTGTTTTTT
d_call: NA
clone_size: NA
j_call: TRBJ1-4
v_call: TRBV7-9

cdr3_aa: CSALRTDTRYF
cdr3_nt: TGCAGCGCACTACGCACAGATACGCGGTATTTT
d_call: NA
clone_size: NA
j_call: TRBJ2-3
v_call: TRBV29-1

cdr3_aa: CASSLYSLTGTSGEQYF
cdr3_nt: TGTGCCAGCAGTTTATATTCACTTACCGGGACTAGCGGCGAGCAGTACTTC
d_call: TRBD2
clone_size: few
j_call: TRBJ2-7
v_call: TRBV27

cdr3_aa: CSVLRQSSYNEQFF
cdr3_nt: TGCAGCGTTCTCCGACAGAGCTCCTACAATGAGCAGTTCTTC
d_call: NA
clone_size: few
j_call: TRBJ2-1
v_call: TRBV29-1

cdr3_aa: CSARDDRRLMNTEAFF
cdr3_nt: TGCAGTGCTAGAGATGACAGGAGACTAATGAACACTGAAGCTTTCTTT
d_call: NA
clone_size: NA
j_call: TRBJ1-1
v_call: TRBV20-1

cdr3_aa: CSATGQGYEQYF
cdr3_nt: TGCAGTGCTACGGGACAGGGGTACGAGCAGTACTTC
d_call: TRBD1
clone_size: NA
j_call: TRBJ2-7
v_call: TRBV20-1

cdr3_aa: CAISRRQETIPYGYTF
cdr3_nt: TGTGCCATCAGCCGTAGACAGGAAACAATCCCCTATGGCTACACCTTC
d_call: NA
clone_size: NA
j_call: TRBJ1-2
v_call: TRBV10-3

cdr3_aa: CAISVAGDFNEQFF
cdr3_nt: TGTGCCATCAGTGTAGCGGGAGATTTCAATGAGCAGTTCTTC
d_call: TRBD2
clone_size: few
j_call: TRBJ2-1
v_call: TRBV10-3

cdr3_aa: CASSSGGRNTGELFF
cdr3_nt: TGTGCCAGCAGTAGCGGGGGCCGCAACACCGGGGAGCTGTTTTTT
d_call: TRBD2
clone_size: NA
j_call: TRBJ2-2
v_call: TRBV25-1

cdr3_aa: CASSFLAGVPTDTQYF
cdr3_nt: TGCGCCAGCAGCTTCCTAGCGGGAGTACCCACAGATACGCAGTATTTT
d_call: TRBD2
clone_size: NA
j_call: TRBJ2-3
v_call: TRBV5-1

cdr3_aa: CSVERAGVGANVLTF
cdr3_nt: TGCAGCGTTGAGAGGGCTGGGGTTGGGGCCAACGTCCTGACTTTC
d_call: NA
clone_size: few
j_call: TRBJ2-6
v_call: TRBV29-1

cdr3_aa: CASSQEGQKGRQPQHF
cdr3_nt: TGTGCCAGCAGCCAAGAGGGTCAAAAGGGCCGTCAGCCCCAGCATTTT
d_call: NA
clone_size: few
j_call: TRBJ1-5
v_call: TRBV4-2

cdr3_aa: CASSQDLQSNQPQHF
cdr3_nt: TGTGCCAGCAGCCAAGACTTACAGAGCAATCAGCCCCAGCATTTT
d_call: NA
clone_size: NA
j_call: TRBJ1-5
v_call: TRBV4-2

cdr3_aa: CASSLRQSSYNEQYF
cdr3_nt: TGTGCCAGCAGTCTGCGTCAGAGCTCCTACAATGAGCAGTACTTC
d_call: NA
clone_size: NA
j_call: TRBJ2-7
v_call: TRBV27

cdr3_aa: CASSFSRTDTQYF
cdr3_nt: TGTGCCAGCAGTTTTTCTCGCACAGATACGCAGTATTTT
d_call: NA
clone_size: NA
j_call: TRBJ2-3
v_call: TRBV27

cdr3_aa: CASSSLGAGEMNTEAFF
cdr3_nt: TGTGCCAGCTCAAGTCTCGGGGCAGGCGAGATGAACACTGAAGCTTTCTTT
d_call: NA
clone_size: NA
j_call: TRBJ1-1
v_call: TRBV18

cdr3_aa: CASSRGGPNTEAFF
cdr3_nt: TGTGCCAGCAGCCGTGGGGGGCCCAACACTGAAGCTTTCTTT
d_call: NA
clone_size: NA
j_call: TRBJ1-1
v_call: TRBV5-6